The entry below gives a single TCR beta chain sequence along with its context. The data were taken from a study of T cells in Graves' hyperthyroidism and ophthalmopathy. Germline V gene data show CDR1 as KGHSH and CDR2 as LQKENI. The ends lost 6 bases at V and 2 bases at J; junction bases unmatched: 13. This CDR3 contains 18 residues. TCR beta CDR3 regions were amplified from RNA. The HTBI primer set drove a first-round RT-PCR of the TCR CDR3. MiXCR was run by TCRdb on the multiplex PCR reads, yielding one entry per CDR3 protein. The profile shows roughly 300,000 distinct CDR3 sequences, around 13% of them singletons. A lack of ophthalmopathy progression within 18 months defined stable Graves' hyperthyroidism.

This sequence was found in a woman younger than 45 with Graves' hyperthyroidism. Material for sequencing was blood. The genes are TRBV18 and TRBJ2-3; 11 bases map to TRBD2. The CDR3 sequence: CASSYVAGGPSSTDTQYF. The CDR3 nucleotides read TGTGCCAGCTCGTACGTAGCGGGAGGGCCCTCGTCCACAGATACGCAGTATTTT.